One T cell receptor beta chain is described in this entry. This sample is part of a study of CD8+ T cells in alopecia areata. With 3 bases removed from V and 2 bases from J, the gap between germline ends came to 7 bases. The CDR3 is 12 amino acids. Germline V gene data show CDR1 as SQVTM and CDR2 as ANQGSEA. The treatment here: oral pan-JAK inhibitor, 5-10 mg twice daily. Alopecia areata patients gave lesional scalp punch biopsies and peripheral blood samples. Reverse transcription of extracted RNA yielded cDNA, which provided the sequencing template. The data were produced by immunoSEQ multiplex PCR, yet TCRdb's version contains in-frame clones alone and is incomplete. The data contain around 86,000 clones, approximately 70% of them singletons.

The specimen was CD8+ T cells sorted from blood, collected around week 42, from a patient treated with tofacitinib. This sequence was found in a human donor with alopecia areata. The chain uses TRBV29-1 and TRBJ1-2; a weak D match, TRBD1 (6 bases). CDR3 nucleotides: TGCAGCGTTGAGCAGGGGAACTATGGCTACACCTTC. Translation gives CSVEQGNYGYTF.